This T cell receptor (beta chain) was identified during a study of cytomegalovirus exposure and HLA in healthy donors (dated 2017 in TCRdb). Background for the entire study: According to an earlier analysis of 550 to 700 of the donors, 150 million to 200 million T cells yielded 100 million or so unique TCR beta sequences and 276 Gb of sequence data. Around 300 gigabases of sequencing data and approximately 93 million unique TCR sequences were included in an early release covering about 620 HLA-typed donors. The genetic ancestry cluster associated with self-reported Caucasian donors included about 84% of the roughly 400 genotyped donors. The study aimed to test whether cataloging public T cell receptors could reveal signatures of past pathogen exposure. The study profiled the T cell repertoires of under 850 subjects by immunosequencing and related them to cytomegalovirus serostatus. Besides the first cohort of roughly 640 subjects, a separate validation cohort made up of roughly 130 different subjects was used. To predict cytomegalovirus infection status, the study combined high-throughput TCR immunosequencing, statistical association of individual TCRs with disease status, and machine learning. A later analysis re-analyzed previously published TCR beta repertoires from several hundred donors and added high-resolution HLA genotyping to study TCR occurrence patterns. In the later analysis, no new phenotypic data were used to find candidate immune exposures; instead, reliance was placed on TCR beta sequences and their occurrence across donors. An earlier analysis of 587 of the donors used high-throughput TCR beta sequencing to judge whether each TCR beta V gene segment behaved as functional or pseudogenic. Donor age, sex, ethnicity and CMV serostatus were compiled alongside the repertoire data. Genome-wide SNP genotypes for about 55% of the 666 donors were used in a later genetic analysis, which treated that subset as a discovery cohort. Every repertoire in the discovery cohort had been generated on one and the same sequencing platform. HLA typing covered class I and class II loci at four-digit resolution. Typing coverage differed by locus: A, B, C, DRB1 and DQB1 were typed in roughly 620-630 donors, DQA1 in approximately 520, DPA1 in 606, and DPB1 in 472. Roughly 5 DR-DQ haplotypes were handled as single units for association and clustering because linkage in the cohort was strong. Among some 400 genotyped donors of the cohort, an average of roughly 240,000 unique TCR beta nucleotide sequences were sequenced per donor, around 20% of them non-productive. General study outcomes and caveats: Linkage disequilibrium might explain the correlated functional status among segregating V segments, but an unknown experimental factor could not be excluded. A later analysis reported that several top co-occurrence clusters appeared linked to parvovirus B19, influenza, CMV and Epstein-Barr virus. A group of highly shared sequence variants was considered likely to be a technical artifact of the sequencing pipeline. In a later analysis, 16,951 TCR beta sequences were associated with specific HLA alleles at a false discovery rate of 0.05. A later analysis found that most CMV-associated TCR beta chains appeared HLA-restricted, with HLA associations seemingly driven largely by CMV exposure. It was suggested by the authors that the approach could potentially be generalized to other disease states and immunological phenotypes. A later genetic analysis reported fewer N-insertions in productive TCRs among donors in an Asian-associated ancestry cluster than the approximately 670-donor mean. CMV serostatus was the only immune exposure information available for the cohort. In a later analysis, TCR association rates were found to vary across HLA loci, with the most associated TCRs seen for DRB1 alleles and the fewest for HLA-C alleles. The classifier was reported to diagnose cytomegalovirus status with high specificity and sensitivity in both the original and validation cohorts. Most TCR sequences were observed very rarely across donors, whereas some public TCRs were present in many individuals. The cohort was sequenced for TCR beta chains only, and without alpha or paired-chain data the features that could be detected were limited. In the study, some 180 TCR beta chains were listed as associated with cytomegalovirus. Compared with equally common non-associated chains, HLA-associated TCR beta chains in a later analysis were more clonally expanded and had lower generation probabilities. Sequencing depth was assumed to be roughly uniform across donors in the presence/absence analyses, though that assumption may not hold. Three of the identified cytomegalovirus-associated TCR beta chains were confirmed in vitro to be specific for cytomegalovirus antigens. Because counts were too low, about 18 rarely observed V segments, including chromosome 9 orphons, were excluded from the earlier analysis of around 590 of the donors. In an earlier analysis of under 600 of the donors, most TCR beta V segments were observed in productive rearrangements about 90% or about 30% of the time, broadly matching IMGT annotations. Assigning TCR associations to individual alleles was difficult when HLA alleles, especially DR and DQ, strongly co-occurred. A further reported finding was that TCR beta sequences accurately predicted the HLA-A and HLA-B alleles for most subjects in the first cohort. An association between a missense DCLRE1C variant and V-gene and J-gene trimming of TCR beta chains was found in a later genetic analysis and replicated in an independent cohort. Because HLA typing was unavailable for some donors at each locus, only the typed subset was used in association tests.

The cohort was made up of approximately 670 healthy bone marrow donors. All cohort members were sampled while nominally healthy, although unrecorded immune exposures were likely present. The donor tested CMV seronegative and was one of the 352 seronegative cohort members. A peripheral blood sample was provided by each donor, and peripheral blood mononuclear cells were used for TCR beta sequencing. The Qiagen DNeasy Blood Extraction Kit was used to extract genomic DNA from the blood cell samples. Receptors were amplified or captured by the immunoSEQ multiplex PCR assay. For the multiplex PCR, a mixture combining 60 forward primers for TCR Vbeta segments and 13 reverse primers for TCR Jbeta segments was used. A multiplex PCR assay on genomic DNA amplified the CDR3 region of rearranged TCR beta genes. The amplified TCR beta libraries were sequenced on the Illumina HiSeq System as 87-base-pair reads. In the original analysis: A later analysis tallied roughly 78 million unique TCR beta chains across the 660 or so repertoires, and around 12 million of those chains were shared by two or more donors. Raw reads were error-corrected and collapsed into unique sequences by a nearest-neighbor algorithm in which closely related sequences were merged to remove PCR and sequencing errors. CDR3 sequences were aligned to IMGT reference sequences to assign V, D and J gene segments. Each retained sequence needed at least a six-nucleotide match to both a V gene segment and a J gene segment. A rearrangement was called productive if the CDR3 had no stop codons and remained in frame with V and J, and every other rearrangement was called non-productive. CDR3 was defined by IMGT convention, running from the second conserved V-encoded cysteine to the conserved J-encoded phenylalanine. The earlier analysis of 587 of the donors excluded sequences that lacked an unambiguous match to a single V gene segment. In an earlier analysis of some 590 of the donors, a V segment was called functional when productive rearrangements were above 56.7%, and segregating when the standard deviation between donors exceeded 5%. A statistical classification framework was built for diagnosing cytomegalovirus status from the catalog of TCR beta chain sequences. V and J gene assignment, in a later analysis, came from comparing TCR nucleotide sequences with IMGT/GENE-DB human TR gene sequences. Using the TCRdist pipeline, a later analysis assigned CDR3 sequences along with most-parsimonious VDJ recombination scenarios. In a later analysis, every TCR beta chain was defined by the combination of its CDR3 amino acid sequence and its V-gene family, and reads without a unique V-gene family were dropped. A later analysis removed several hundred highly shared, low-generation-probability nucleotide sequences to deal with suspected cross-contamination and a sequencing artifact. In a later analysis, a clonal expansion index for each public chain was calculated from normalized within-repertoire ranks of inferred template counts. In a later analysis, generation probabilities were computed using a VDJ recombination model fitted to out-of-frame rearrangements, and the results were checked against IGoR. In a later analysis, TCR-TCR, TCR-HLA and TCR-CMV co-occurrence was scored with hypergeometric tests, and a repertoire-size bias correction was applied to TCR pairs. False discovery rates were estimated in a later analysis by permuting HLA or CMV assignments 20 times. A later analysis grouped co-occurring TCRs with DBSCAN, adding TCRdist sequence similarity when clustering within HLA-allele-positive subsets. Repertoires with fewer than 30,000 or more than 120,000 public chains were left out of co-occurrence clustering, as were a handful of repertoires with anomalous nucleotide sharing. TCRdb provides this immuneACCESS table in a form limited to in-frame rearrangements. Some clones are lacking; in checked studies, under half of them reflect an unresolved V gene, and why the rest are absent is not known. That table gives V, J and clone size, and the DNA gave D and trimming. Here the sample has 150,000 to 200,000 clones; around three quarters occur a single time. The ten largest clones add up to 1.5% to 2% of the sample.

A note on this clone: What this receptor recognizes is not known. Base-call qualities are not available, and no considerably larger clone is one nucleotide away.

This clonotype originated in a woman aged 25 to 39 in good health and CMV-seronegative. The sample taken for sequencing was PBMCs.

CDR3 reads: CASSQGRWPIGNYEQYF. The DNA is TGCGCCAGCAGCCAAGGGCGATGGCCCATCGGCAACTACGAGCAGTACTTC. Here the chain combines TRBV4-1 and TRBJ2-5; no D segment can be confidently identified. The DNA end favors TRBJ2-7, so the J call may be wrong. CDR3 length: 17 amino acids, cysteine to phenylalanine. This entry keeps only the CDR3 DNA: 51 bases, framed from base 1. The germline V gene supplies CDR1 MGHRA and CDR2 YSYEKL.